Below, 23 T cell receptor beta chains from the same sample are listed, as sequenced in a study of T cells in tumors after PD-1 blockade. This table comes from immunoSEQ multiplex PCR, and its TCRdb copy is limited to in-frame clones, with some not included. The table lists about 25,000 clones, about 82% of them singletons, with approximately 12% in the top ten. The input for sequencing was PBMCs, taken after anti-PD-1 treatment. These receptors originate from a human donor with basal cell carcinoma.

CDR3 loop: CASKDSYNSPLHF. The DNA of the CDR3 is TGTGCCAGCAAGGACAGCTATAATTCACCCCTCCACTTT. The chain joins TRBV25-1 to TRBJ1-6; TRBD1 might be the D (6 bases). V lost 7 bases, J lost 3 bases, and 7 bases lay in between. This CDR3 has 13 residues. Germline-derived CDR1 and CDR2 are MGHDK and SYGVNS. Full variable domain (rest looked up from reference TRBV25-1 and TRBJ1-6): EADIYQTPRYLVIGTGKKITLECSQTMGHDKMYWYQQDPGMELHLIHYSYGVNSTEKGDLSSESTVSRIRTEHFPLTLESARPSHTSQYLCASKDSYNSPLHFGNGTRLTVT.

V is TRBV29-1 and J is TRBJ1-3, with 7 bases aligning to TRBD1. Losses at the gene ends were 4 bases for V and 3 bases for J; bases not matched to a gene: 6. The CDR3 spans 14 residues. Germline CDR1 and CDR2: SQVTM and ANQGSEA. CDR3 bases: TGCAGCGTTGCGGAGGGGGCGCGTGGAAACACCATATATTTT. Its translation: CSVAEGARGNTIYF.

Worth noting for this clone: The same CDR3 is also encoded by other DNA sequences in this sample. V usage is TRBV6-6 and J usage is TRBJ1-2; D is possibly TRBD1 (5 bases). The CDR3 loop spans 14 amino acids. V was clipped by 2 bases and J by 0 bases, with 7 bases between them. CDR1 and CDR2 from the germline V gene are MNHNY and SVGAGI (reference sequence). CDR3 nucleotide sequence: TGTGCCAGCAGTTACGACAGAACTAACTATGGCTACACCTTC. Protein sequence: CASSYDRTNYGYTF.

V is TRBV2 and J is TRBJ1-2, with D possibly being TRBD1 (5 bases). Germline V CDR1 and CDR2: SNHLY, FYNNEI. Trimming took 4 bases from V and 5 from J, leaving 11 bases between them. The CDR3 covers 13 residues. CDR3 DNA sequence: TGTGCCAGCAGTGTCGACGGGACTTATGGCTACACCTTC. Protein: CASSVDGTYGYTF.

The chain uses TRBV6-5 and TRBJ1-2; D gene unclear. V was pared by 6 bases and J by 5 bases, with 13 bases between. Germline V gene sequence: CDR1 MNHEY, CDR2 SVGAGI. CDR3 length equals 13 residues. In DNA, the CDR3 is TGTGCCAGCAGCTTTTCCGACCTATATGGCTACACCTTC. Amino acid sequence: CASSFSDLYGYTF.

The chain couples TRBV18 to TRBJ1-6; D not resolved. V was shortened by 6 bases and J by 10 bases, with 16 bases between the two germline ends. The germline V gene encodes CDR1 KGHSH and CDR2 LQKENI. The CDR3 totals 14 residues. CDR3 residues: CASSRERLGSPLHF. The CDR3 DNA follows: TGTGCCAGCTCGCGCGAGAGGTTAGGCTCACCCCTCCACTTT.

CDR3 coding DNA: TGTGCCAGCAGGGCGGCAGGGGAAAGTGTAAGGGGCTACACCTTC. It is translated as CASRAAGESVRGYTF. The V gene is TRBV27, the J gene TRBJ1-2, with D perhaps TRBD1 (6 bases). Germline V gives CDR1 MNHEY, CDR2 SMNVEV (reference sequence). Trimming cost V 6 bases and J 8 bases, with 22 bases left between them. The CDR3 loop spans 15 amino acids.

The chain carries TRBV7-9 and TRBJ2-7; weak D call: TRBD1 (6 bases). CDR3 length: 14 residues. Trimming pared 3 bases from V and 3 bases from J, leaving 12 bases between. Germline-derived CDR1 and CDR2 are SEHNR and FQNEAQ (reference sequence). CDR3 amino acids: CASSFEQGVYEQYF. The CDR3 coding sequence is TGTGCCAGCAGCTTTGAACAGGGTGTCTACGAGCAGTACTTC.

The rearrangement uses TRBV12-5 and TRBJ1-2; D might be TRBD1 (6 bases). There are 15 residues in the CDR3. V dropped 4 bases and J dropped 7 bases, with 19 bases sitting between them. Germline V lookup: CDR1 LGHNT, CDR2 FRNRAP. Here the CDR3 DNA reads TGTGCTAGTGGTTGGGGGCAGGGACGCGGAGCTGGCTACACCTTC. Amino acids: CASGWGQGRGAGYTF.

This clone appeared once. V usage is TRBV5-1 and J usage is TRBJ2-3; perhaps TRBD1 as D (5 bases). Germline V gives CDR1 SGHRS, CDR2 YFSETQ. V was clipped by 5 bases and J by 1 base, with 14 bases between them. The CDR3 spans 15 residues. The CDR3, as DNA: TGCGCCAGCAGAGAAACAGGCGCCCGCACAGATACGCAGTATTTT. Protein sequence: CASRETGARTDTQYF. Full variable domain (outside the CDR3, taken from reference TRBV5-1 and TRBJ2-3): KAGVTQTPRYLIKTRGQQVTLSCSPISGHRSVSWYQQTPGQGLQFLFEYFSETQRNKGNFPGRFSGRQFSNSRSEMNVSTLELGDSALYLCASRETGARTDTQYFGPGTRLTVL.

The rearrangement links TRBV6-5 to TRBJ2-5; D is unresolved. CDR1 and CDR2 (germline): MNHEY, SVGAGI. This CDR3 comprises 15 residues. V dropped 6 bases and J dropped 2 bases, with 16 bases sitting between them. The chain's CDR3 is CASRDLVGEQETQYF. The CDR3 DNA sequence: TGTGCCAGCAGAGACCTAGTAGGAGAACAAGAGACCCAGTACTTC.

V usage is TRBV6-6 and J usage is TRBJ1-5; 8 nucleotides align to TRBD1. V dropped 4 bases and J dropped 5; count of bases not matched to a gene: 1. In germline, CDR1 is MNHNY, CDR2 SVGAGI (reference sequence). The CDR3 covers 13 residues. This CDR3 reads CASSLDRDQPQHF. CDR3 in DNA: TGTGCCAGCAGTTTGGACAGGGATCAGCCCCAGCATTTT.

The genes are TRBV9 and TRBJ2-3; TRBD1 or TRBD2 may be the D gene (5 bases each). This CDR3 spans 15 amino acids. Trimming shortened V by 4 bases and J by 7 bases, and 19 bases separated the two germline ends. CDR1 and CDR2 (germline): SGDLS, YYNGEE. The CDR3 nucleotides read TGTGCCAGCAGCAAGGGACGAGGGGAATCAAATACGCAGTATTTT. Its translation is CASSKGRGESNTQYF. Variable domain in full (rest from reference TRBV9 and TRBJ2-3): DSGVTQTPKHLITATGQRVTLRCSPRSGDLSVYWYQQSLDQGLQFLIQYYNGEERAKGNILERFSAQQFPDLHSELNLSSLELGDSALYFCASSKGRGESNTQYFGPGTRLTVL.

This clone appeared a few times. This sequence joins TRBV19 and TRBJ1-1, with no clear D. The V gene lost 3 bases and the J gene lost 8 bases, with 13 bases spanning the gap. This CDR3 is built from 13 residues. Germline lookup yields CDR1 LNHDA and CDR2 SQIVND (reference sequence). CDR3 amino acids: CASSIKGPKEAFF. The CDR3 DNA is TGTGCCAGTAGTATCAAGGGCCCTAAAGAAGCTTTCTTT.

A single count supports this clone. The chain recombines TRBV2 with TRBJ2-2; 10 nucleotides align to TRBD2. This CDR3 comprises 18 residues. J lost 5 bases, V lost 2 bases, and 11 bases had no gene match. Germline values: CDR1 SNHLY, CDR2 FYNNEI. The CDR3 loop is CASSEIASGGSWTGELFF. CDR3 coding DNA: TGTGCCAGCAGTGAAATAGCTAGCGGGGGATCGTGGACCGGGGAGCTGTTTTTT. The full variable domain, rest sourced from reference TRBV2 and TRBJ2-2, is EPEVTQTPSHQVTQMGQEVILRCVPISNHLYFYWYRQILGQKVEFLVSFYNNEISEKSEIFDDQFSVERPDGSNFTLKIRSTKLEDSAMYFCASSEIASGGSWTGELFFGEGSRLTVL.

To note about this clone: This specimen includes other DNA sequences encoding the same CDR3. The chain has TRBV7-2 and TRBJ2-5; 7 nucleotides agree with TRBD2. This CDR3 is 14 amino acids long. In germline, CDR1 is SGHTA, CDR2 FQGNSA. V was pared by 2 bases and J by 5 bases, with 5 bases of the junction left unmatched. The CDR3 coding sequence is TGTGCCAGCAGCTTAATGGGACTACAGGAGACCCAGTACTTC. Translated, it gives CASSLMGLQETQYF.

This clone appeared once. The chain combines TRBV6-2 or TRBV6-3 with TRBJ1-5; tentative D call: TRBD1 (6 bases). CDR1 and CDR2 from the germline V gene are MNHEY and SVGEGT. The CDR3 totals 14 residues. V lost 6 bases to trimming and J lost 6 bases, with 15 bases between them. The CDR3 reads CASSRAGAGQPQHF. In DNA, the CDR3 is TGTGCCAGCAGCCGGGCAGGGGCGGGTCAGCCCCAGCATTTT.

This clone was counted between two and nine times. Other DNA sequences in this specimen translate into the identical CDR3. The chain employs TRBV19 and TRBJ2-1, with 7 bases identical to TRBD1. V shed 3 bases and J 0 bases; nucleotides not matched to a gene: 2. CDR1 and CDR2 (germline): LNHDA, SQIVND (reference sequence). This CDR3 comprises 15 residues. CDR3 coding DNA: TGTGCCAGTAGTATGGACAGGAGCTCCTACAATGAGCAGTTCTTC. Protein: CASSMDRSSYNEQFF.

The rearrangement joins TRBV27 to TRBJ1-2; the D gene is possibly TRBD1 (6 bases). V gave up 6 bases and J gave up 2 bases, with 16 bases separating them. This CDR3 is built from 15 residues. The germline V gene has CDR1 MNHEY and CDR2 SMNVEV (reference sequence). The CDR3 DNA sequence: TGTGCCAGCAGGGATTCCAGGGGCCTAAACTATGGCTACACCTTC. This encodes CASRDSRGLNYGYTF.

The chain carries TRBV4-2 and TRBJ2-5; no clear D gene. V was shortened by 0 bases and J by 5 bases, with 4 bases between the two germline ends. CDR1 and CDR2 (germline): LGHNA, YNFKEQ. The CDR3 is made up of 12 amino acids. The CDR3 DNA reads as TGTGCCAGCAGCCAAGAGGGGGAGACCCAGTACTTC. Its protein product is CASSQEGETQYF.

The chain recombines TRBV21-1 with TRBJ1-5; the table's TRBD1 call for D was not verified on the DNA. TRBV21-1 is a pseudogene segment. The CDR3 is 14 amino acids. The CDR3 bases are TGTGCCAGCAGCACAGGGGACGGAAATCAGCCCCAGCATTTT. Its translation is CASSTGDGNQPQHF.

The chain uses TRBV7-9 and TRBJ2-5, with D perhaps matching TRBD2 (6 bases). Germline assignment: CDR1 SEHNR and CDR2 FQNEAQ (reference sequence). The CDR3 consists of 16 residues. The V end was cut by 1 base, the J end by 5 bases, with 17 bases between. CDR3 amino acids: CASSLVVSVGRETQYF. The CDR3 DNA sequence: TGTGCCAGCAGCTTAGTGGTTAGCGTGGGGAGGGAGACCCAGTACTTC.

The chain combines TRBV5-4 with TRBJ1-6; D is uncertain. Germline assignment: CDR1 SGHNT and CDR2 YYREEE (reference sequence). The CDR3 covers 15 residues. Trimming stripped 2 bases from V and 7 bases from J, with 13 bases between. The DNA for the CDR3 is TGTGCCAGCAGCTTTAGGACCGGCAGGAATTCACCCCTCCACTTT. It is translated as CASSFRTGRNSPLHF.